This TCR beta chain was sequenced for a study of blood T cell repertoires in COVID-19. Study-wide context: T cells, B-cell-depleted T cells, or PBMCs provided the cDNA or gDNA that served as material.

CDR3 size: 15 residues. The V and J ends lost 7 bases and 7 bases respectively, with 22 bases between them. CDR1 SNHLY and CDR2 FYNNEI come from the germline V gene. This clone was counted between two and nine times. Under the authors' procedure: Estimates of nucleated cell counts were drawn from the amplification of reference gene primers. Assay used: immunoSEQ multiplex PCR; TCRdb lists only in-frame clones, some missing. That table furnishes V, J and clone size, whereas the DNA furnished D and trimming. The profile shows about 93,000 clones, almost 90% of them singletons. The TCR was taken from a human donor with active COVID-19. The donor label of this sample is uncertain. The V call is TRBV2, the J call TRBJ1-2; perhaps TRBD1 as D (5 bases). The sequenced sample consisted of peripheral blood. The CDR3 protein is CASTEGGTRVFGYTF. As DNA, the CDR3 is TGTGCCAGCACCGAGGGAGGGACCCGTGTCTTTGGCTACACCTTC.